This note documents a single T cell receptor beta chain sequence. The antigen is not known. The ends were cut back, 1 base at V and 5 bases at J, with 9 bases in the middle. Germline V gives CDR1 LGHNT, CDR2 FRNRAP. CDR3 size: 13 residues. This record belongs to a study of T cell repertoires in cytomegalovirus infection. Study details: Recently identified HLA-C-restricted CMV epitopes were used, and well-studied HLA-B-restricted CMV epitopes were used as well. From public TCR beta signatures came an indication of both CMV infection and matching HLA type. Study-level points and caveats: The study found HLA-C-restricted CMV-specific TCR beta clonotypes dominating the ex vivo response. Identification of carriers of CMV plus the relevant HLA was performed using cumulative public TCR beta family frequency.

TCRdb independently ran MiXCR on the reads; one entry per CDR3 protein. The sample shows about 890,000 distinct CDR3 sequences, approximately 31% of them seen only once. The sample here was cultured CD8+ T cells from PBMCs, taken from culture after CMV antigen stimulation. The chain has TRBV12-5 and TRBJ2-7; unclear D gene. The source of this sequence is a human donor in good health (CMV status not recorded). Some clones in this sample may be carry-over from other donors' samples. CDR3 in amino acids: CASGLDLEDEQYF. DNA of the CDR3: TGTGCTAGTGGTTTGGACCTGGAAGACGAGCAGTACTTC.